The present entry profiles one T cell receptor beta chain with its context. The target antigen is unknown. These data originate in a study of OX40 agonist ivuxolimab in advanced cancers. Study summary: Hepatocellular carcinoma, melanoma, renal cell or head and neck cancer was diagnosed in the dose-escalation patients.

V dropped 2 bases and J dropped 10; count of bases not matched to a gene: 7. CDR3 length: 14 amino acids. CDR1 is MNHNS, CDR2 SASEGT, per germline. The table came from immunoSEQ multiplex PCR; TCRdb's copy has only in-frame clones and leaves some out. The table has more than 90,000 clones, about four fifths seen once. Study-level findings and limits: The study observed clonal expansion of CD4+ and CD8+ blood T cells by week 6 at 0.1 to 3.0 mg/kg. Compared with CD4+, CD8+ T cells on average had more expanded clones.

The sequenced sample was CD4+ or CD8+ T cells sorted from blood, obtained in a trial of the OX40 agonist ivuxolimab. This clonotype was sampled from an adult with an advanced solid tumor such as melanoma, head and neck, liver or kidney cancer. This chain links TRBV6-1 with TRBJ1-4, with TRBD1 matching 7 bases. The CDR3 DNA is TGTGCCAGCAGTGAAAAAGGGGGCCCTGGAAAACTGTTTTTT. Translation gives CASSEKGGPGKLFF.